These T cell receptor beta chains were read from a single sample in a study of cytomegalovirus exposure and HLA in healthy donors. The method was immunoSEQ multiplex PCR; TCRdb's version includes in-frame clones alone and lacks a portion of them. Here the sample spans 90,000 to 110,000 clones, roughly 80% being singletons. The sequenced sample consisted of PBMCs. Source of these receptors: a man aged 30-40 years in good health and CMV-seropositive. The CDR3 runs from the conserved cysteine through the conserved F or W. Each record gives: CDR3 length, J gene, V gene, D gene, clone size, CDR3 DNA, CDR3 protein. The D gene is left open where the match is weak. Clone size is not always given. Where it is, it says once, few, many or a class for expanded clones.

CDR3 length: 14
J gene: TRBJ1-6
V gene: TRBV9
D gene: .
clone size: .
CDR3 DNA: TGTGCCAGCAGCGTAGCACAGTTTGGCTCACCCCTCCACTTT
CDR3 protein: CASSVAQFGSPLHF

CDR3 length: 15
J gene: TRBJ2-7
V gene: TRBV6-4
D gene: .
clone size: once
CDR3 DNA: TGTGCCAGCAGTGTCGCCCCGGGGGACTCCTACGAGCAGTACTTC
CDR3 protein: CASSVAPGDSYEQYF

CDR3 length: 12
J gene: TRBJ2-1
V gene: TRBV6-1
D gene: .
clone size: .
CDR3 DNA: TGTGCCAGCTTAGACCTAGGGGATGAGCAGTTCTTC
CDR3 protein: CASLDLGDEQFF

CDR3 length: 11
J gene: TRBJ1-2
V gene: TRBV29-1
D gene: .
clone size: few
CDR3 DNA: TGCAGCGTTGAACAAGGGACTGTCTCCACCTTC
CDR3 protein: CSVEQGTVSTF

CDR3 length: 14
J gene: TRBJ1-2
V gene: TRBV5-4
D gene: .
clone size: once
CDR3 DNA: TGTGCCAGCAGGCCTGTCGGGGGGACCTATGGCTACACCTTC
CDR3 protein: CASRPVGGTYGYTF

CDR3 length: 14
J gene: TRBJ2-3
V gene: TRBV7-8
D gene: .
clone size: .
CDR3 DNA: TGTGCCAGCACGATGGGGGGGGCAACAGATACGCAGTATTTT
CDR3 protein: CASTMGGATDTQYF

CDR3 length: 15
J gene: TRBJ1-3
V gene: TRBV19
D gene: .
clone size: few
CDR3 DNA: TGTGCCAGTAGCGAGGGGACTGATTCTGGAAACACCATATATTTT
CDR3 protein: CASSEGTDSGNTIYF

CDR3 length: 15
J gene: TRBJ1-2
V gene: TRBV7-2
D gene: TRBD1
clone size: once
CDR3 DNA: TGTGCCAGCAGCTTAGGGGGGGACAGGGGAAGGGGCTACACCTTC
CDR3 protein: CASSLGGDRGRGYTF

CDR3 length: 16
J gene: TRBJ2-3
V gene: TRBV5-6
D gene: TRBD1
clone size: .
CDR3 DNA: TGTGCCAGCAGCTCTACACAGGGGGCAACCGTGGATACGCAGTATTTT
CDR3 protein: CASSSTQGATVDTQYF

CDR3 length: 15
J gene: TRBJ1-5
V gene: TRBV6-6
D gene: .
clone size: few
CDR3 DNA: TGTGCCATCAGTGAGGGGGAGGGGTCCTATCAGCCCCAGCATTTT
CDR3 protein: CAISEGEGSYQPQHF

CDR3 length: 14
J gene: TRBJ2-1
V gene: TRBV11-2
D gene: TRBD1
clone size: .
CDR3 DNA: TGTGCCAGCAGCTTAGTTACAGGGGATAATGAGCAGTTCTTC
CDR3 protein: CASSLVTGDNEQFF

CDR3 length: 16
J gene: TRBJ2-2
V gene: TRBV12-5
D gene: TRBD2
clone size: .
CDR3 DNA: TGTGCTAGTGGCCCCTGGACTAGCGGGGTCACCGGGGAGCTGTTTTTT
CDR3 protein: CASGPWTSGVTGELFF

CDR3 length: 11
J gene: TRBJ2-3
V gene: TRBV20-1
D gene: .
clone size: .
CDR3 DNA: TGCAGTGCTTATAAGCGAGATACGCAGTATTTT
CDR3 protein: CSAYKRDTQYF

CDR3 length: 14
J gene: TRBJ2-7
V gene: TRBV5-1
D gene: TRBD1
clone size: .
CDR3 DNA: TGCGCCAGCCAACCGACAGGGGGTACCTACGAGCAGTACTTC
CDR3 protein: CASQPTGGTYEQYF

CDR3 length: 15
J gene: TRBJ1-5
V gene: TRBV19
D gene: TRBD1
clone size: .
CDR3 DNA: TGTGCCAGTAGTATTAAGGACAGGCCAAATCAGCCCCAGCATTTT
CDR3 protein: CASSIKDRPNQPQHF

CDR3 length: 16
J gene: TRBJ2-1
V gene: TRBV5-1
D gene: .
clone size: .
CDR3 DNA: TGCGCCAGCAGCTTGGCTGCCGGGGGCTCCTACAATGAGCAGTTCTTC
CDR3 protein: CASSLAAGGSYNEQFF

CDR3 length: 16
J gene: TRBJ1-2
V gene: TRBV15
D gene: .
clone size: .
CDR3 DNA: TGTGCCACCAGCAGAGTGGGACTTCTAGCTAACTATGGCTACACCTTC
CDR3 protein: CATSRVGLLANYGYTF

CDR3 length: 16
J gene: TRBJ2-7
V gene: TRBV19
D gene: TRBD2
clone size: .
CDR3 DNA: TGTGCCAGTAGTATCGCCACTAGCGGGGCCTCCTACGAGCAGTACTTC
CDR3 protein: CASSIATSGASYEQYF

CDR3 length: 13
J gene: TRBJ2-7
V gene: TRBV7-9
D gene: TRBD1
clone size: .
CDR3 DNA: TGTGCCAGCAGTCCAGGGGGCGTTTACGAGCAGTACTTC
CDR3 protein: CASSPGGVYEQYF

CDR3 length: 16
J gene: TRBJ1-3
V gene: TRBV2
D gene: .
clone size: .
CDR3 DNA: TGTGCCAGCACTTATCAACAGGACCTCGGACGGAACACCATATATTTT
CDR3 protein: CASTYQQDLGRNTIYF

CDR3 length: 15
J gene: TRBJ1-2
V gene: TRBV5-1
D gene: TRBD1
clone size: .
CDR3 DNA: TGCGCCACCTCCAAGGAAGGACAGGGCTCCTATGGCTACACCTTC
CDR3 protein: CATSKEGQGSYGYTF

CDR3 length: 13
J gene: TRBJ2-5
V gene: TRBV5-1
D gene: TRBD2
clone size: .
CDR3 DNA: TGCGCCAGCAGCTTGGCCGGGGGGGAGACCCAGTACTTC
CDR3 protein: CASSLAGGETQYF

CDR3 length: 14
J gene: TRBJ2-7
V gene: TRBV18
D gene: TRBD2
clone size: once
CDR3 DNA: TGTGCCAGCTCCCCAACTAGCGGGGGAGACGAGCAGTACTTC
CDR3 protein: CASSPTSGGDEQYF

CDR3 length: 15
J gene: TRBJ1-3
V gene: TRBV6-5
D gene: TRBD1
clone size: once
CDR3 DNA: TGTGCCAGCAGCAACAGGGGCCCCGCTGGAAACACCATATATTTT
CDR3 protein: CASSNRGPAGNTIYF

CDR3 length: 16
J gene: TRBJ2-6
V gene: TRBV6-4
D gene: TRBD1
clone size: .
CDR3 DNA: TGTGCCAGCAGTCCGGACAGGCCCTCTGGGGCCAACGTCCTGACTTTC
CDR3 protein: CASSPDRPSGANVLTF

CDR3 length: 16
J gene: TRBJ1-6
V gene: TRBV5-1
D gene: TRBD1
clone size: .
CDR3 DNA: TGCGCCAGCAGCTCGACAGGGGGATTTCGCAATTCACCCCTCCACTTT
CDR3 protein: CASSSTGGFRNSPLHF

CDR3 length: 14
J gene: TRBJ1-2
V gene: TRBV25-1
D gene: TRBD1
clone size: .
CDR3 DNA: TGTGCCAGCAGTGAGTCTAGGGGGCCGCTAGGCTACACCTTC
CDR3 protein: CASSESRGPLGYTF

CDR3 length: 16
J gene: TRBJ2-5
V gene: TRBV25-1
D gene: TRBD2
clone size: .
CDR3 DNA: TGTGCCAGCAGTGAACTAGCGGGGGCCTCTCCGGAGACCCAGTACTTC
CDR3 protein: CASSELAGASPETQYF

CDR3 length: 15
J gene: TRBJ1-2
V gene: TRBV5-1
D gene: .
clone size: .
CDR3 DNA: TGCGCCAGCGCCCCGGGGGGGGCAGGGACTAATGGCTACACCTTC
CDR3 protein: CASAPGGAGTNGYTF

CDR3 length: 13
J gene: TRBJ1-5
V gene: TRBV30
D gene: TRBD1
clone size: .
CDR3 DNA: TGTGCCTGGAGTGGGGACAGTAGACAGCCCCAGCATTTT
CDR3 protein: CAWSGDSRQPQHF

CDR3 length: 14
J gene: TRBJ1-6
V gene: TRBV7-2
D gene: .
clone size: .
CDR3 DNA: TGTGCCAGCAGCTTATCCCTAGTAAATTCACCCCTCCACTTT
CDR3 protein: CASSLSLVNSPLHF

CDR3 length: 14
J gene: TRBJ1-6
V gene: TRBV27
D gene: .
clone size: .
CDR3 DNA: TGTGCCAGCAGTCTCCCTTCCTATAATTCACCCCTCCACTTT
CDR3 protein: CASSLPSYNSPLHF

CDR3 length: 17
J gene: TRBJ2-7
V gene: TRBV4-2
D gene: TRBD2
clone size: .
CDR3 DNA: TGTGCCAGCAGCCTCCTAGGGACTAGCGGGGGCTCCTACGAGCAGTACTTC
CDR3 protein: CASSLLGTSGGSYEQYF

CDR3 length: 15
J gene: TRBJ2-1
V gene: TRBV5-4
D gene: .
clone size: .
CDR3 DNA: TGTGCCAGCAGCCTAGTGGGGGCCTCCTACAATGAGCAGTTCTTC
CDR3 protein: CASSLVGASYNEQFF

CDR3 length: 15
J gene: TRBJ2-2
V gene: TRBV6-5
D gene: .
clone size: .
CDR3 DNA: TGTGCCAGCAGCTACAGGGAAGGGGGCACCGGGGAGCTGTTTTTT
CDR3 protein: CASSYREGGTGELFF

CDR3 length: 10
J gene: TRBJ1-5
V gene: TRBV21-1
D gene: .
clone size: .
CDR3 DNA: TGTGCCAGCGGAGGGCAGCCCCAGCATTTT
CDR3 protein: CASGGQPQHF

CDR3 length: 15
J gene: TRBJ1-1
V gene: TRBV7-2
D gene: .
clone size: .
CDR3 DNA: TGTGCCAGCAGCCAAAGAGGGGGTCGGTTTACTGAAGCTTTCTTT
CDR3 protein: CASSQRGGRFTEAFF

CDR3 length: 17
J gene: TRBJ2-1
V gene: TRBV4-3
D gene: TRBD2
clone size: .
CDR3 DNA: TGCGCCAGCAGCCCGCTTGGGGCTAGCGGACCATACAATGAGCAGTTCTTC
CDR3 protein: CASSPLGASGPYNEQFF

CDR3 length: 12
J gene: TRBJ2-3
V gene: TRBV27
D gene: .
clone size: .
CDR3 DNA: TGTGCCAGCAGTCCTCGCGCAGATACGCAGTATTTT
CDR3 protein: CASSPRADTQYF

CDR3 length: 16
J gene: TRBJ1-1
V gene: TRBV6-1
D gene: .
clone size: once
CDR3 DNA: TGTGCCAGCAGTGATCCTACAGGGTTCGGAAACACTGAAGCTTTCTTT
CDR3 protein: CASSDPTGFGNTEAFF

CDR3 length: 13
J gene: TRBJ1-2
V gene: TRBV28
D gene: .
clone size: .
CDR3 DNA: TGTGCCAGCAGTAGGACAGAACTCTATGGCTACACCTTC
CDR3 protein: CASSRTELYGYTF

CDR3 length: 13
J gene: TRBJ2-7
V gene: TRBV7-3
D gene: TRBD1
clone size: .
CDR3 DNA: TGTGCCAGCAGCTTGGGGCAGGGGGCTGAGCAGTACTTC
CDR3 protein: CASSLGQGAEQYF

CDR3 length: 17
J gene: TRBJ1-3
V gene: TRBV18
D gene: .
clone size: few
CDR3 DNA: TGTGCCAGCTCACCAACCTCGCCTCAAAGGGAGGGATACACCATATATTTT
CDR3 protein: CASSPTSPQREGYTIYF

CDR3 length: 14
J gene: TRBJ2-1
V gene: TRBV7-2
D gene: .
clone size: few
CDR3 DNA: TGTGCCAGCAGCCCTGCGACAGTATACAATGAGCAGTTCTTC
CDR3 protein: CASSPATVYNEQFF

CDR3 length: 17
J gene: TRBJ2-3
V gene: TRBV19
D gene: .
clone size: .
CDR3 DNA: TGTGCCAGTAGTATCGCGTCCCGAATCCGAATCACAGATACGCAGTATTTT
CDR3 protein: CASSIASRIRITDTQYF

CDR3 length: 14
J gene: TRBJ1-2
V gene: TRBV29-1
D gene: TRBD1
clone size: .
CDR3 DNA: TGCAGCGTTGAAGATCGGTACGACAGGGGAGGCTACACCTTC
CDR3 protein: CSVEDRYDRGGYTF

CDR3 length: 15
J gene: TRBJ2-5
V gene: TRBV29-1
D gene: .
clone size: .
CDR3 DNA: TGCAGCGTTGCCGCCCCGGGGGGGACAGTAGAGACCCAGTACTTC
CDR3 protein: CSVAAPGGTVETQYF

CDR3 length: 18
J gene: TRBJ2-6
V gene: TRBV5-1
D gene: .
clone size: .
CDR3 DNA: TGCGCCAGCAGCTTGGGACTTACGAGGGGGTCTGGGGCCAACGTCCTGACTTTC
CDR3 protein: CASSLGLTRGSGANVLTF

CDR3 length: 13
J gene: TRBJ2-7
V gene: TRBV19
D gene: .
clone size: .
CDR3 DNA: TGTGCCAGTAGTTATTACACAGGGTACGAGCAGTACTTC
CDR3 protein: CASSYYTGYEQYF

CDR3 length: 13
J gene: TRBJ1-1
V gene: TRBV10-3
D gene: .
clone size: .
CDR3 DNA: TGTGCCATCAGTGAGTCTAGAGGCACTGAAGCTTTCTTT
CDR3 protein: CAISESRGTEAFF

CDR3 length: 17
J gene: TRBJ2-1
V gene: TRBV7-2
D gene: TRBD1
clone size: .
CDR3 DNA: TGTGCCAGCAGCTTACGGTCCGAGGGGGCCTGGTACAATGAGCAGTTCTTC
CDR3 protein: CASSLRSEGAWYNEQFF

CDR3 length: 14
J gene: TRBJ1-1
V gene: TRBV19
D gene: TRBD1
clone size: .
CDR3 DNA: TGTGCCAGTAGGGGACAGGGATTGAACACTGAAGCTTTCTTT
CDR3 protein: CASRGQGLNTEAFF